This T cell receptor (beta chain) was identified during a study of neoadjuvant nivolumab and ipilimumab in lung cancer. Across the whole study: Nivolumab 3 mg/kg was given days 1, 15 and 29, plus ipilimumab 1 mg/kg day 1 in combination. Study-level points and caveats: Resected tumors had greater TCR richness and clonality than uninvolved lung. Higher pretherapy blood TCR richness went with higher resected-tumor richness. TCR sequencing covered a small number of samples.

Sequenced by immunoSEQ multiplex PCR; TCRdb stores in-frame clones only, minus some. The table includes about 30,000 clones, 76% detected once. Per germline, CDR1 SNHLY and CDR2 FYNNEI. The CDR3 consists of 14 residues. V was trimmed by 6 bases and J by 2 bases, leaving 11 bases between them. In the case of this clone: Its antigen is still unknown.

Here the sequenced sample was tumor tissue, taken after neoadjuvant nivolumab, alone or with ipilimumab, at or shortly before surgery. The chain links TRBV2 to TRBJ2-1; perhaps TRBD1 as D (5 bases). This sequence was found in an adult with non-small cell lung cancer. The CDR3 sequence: CASRAGNTYNEQFF. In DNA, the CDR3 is TGTGCCAGCAGGGCAGGGAACACCTACAATGAGCAGTTCTTC.